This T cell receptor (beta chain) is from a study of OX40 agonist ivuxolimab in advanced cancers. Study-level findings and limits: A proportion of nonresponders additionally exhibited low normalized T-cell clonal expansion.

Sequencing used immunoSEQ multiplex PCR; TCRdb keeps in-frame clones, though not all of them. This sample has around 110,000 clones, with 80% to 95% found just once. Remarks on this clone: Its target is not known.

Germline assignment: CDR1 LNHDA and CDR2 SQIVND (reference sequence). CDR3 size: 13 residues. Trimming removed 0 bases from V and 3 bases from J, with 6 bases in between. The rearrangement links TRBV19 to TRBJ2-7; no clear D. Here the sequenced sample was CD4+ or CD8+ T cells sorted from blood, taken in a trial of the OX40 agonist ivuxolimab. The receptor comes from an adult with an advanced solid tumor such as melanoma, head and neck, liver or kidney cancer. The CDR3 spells CASSIEANYEQYF. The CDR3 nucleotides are TGTGCCAGTAGTATAGAGGCCAACTACGAGCAGTACTTC.